This TCR beta chain was profiled in a study of control samples from healthy donors and cancer patients (dated by TCRdb to the early 2020s). Library creation used the immunoSEQ multiplex PCR assay. TCRdb carries this immuneACCESS record with in-frame sequences only. Its versions omit some clonotypes, under half of them owing to an unresolved V gene in the studies checked, with the rest unexplained. Counted in this sample were about 120,000 clones; roughly nine tenths of them appeared once. The ten largest clones add up to 0.95% to 1.3% of the sample. The germline V gene (reference sequence) specifies MNHNY as CDR1 and SVGAGI as CDR2. Reading from cysteine to phenylalanine, the CDR3 counts 14 amino acids. Only the CDR3 region is kept as DNA, spanning 42 bases read in frame from base 1. A distance of 16 bases separates the germline ends of V and J, which lose 6 bases and 5 bases respectively. For this clone: The clone's antigen remains unknown. Base qualities are not recorded, but no much larger clone differs from it by a single base.

Sequencing was done on a sample of PBMCs. This receptor was obtained from a woman in her forties or fifties with colorectal cancer. The sequence links TRBV6-6 to TRBJ1-2; too little of a D gene remains to name it. The nucleotides are TGTGCCAGCAGACAACAAACCAGAGTATATGGCTACACCTTC. It translates as CASRQQTRVYGYTF.